This T cell receptor (beta chain) was sequenced during a study of blood T cell repertoires in COVID-19. Study overall: Samples of COVID-19 (acute and convalescent) were obtained from the United States, Italy and Spain.

Per germline, CDR1 SGHAT and CDR2 FQNNGV. V gave up 1 base and J gave up 7 bases, with 7 bases separating them. This CDR3 region has 12 residues. The protocol was immunoSEQ multiplex PCR, while the TCRdb copy is restricted to in-frame clones and leaves out a portion. The sample comprises about 480,000 clones, nearly 90% of which are singletons, and roughly 1.9% rests with the top ten. Source material: PBMCs or T cells enriched from blood (not recorded which). The chain carries TRBV11-2 and TRBJ1-1, with D unclear. This TCR was sampled from a woman aged 18-30 years with acute COVID-19. CDR3 coding DNA: TGTGCCAGCAGCTTAGCAGATATTGAAGCTTTCTTT. Translation: CASSLADIEAFF.